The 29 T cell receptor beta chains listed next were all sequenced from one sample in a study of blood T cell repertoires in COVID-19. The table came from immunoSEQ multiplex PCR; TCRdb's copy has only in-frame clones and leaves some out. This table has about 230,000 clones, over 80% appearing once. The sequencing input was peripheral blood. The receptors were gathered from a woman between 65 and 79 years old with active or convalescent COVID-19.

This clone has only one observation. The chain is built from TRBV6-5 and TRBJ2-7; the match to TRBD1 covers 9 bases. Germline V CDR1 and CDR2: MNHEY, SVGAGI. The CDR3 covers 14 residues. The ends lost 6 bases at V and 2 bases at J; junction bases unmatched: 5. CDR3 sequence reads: CASRAGTGPYEQYF. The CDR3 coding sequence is TGTGCCAGCAGGGCCGGGACAGGGCCCTACGAGCAGTACTTC.

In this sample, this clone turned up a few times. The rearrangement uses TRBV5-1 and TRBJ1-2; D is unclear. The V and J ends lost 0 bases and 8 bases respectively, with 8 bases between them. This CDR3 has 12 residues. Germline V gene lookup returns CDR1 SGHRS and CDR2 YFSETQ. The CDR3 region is CASSLDAAGYTF. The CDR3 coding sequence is TGCGCCAGCAGCTTGGACGCGGCGGGCTACACCTTC.

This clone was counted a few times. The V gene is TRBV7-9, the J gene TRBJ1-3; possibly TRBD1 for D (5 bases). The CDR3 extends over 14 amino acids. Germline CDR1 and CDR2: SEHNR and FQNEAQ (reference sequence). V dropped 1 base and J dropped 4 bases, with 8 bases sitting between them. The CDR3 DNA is TGTGCCAGCAGCTTAGGGGGCTCCGGAAACACCATATATTTT. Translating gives CASSLGGSGNTIYF.

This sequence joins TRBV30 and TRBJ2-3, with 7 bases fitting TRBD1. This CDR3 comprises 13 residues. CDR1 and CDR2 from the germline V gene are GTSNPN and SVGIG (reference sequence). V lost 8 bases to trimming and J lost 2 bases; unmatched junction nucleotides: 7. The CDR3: CAEGDSYTDTQYF. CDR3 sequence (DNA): TGTGCCGAGGGGGACAGCTACACAGATACGCAGTATTTT.

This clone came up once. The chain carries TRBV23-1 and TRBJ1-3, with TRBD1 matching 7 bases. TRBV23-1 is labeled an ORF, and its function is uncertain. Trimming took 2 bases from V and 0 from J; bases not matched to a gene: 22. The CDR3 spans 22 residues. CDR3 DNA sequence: TGCGCCAGCAGTCAACAGGAATGGTGGACCATGACAGGGCAGCGCTCTGGAAACACCATATATTTT. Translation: CASSQQEWWTMTGQRSGNTIYF.

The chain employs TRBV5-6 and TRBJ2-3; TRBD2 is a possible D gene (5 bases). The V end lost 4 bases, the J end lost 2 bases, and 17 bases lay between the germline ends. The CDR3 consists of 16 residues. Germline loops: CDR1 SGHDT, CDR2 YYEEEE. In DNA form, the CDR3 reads TGTGCCAGCAGCAGCCCGGGGAGCGGACCCACAGATACGCAGTATTTT. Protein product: CASSSPGSGPTDTQYF. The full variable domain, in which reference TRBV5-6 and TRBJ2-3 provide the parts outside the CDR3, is DAGVTQSPTHLIKTRGQQVTLRCSPKSGHDTVSWYQQALGQGPQFIFQYYEEEERQRGNFPDRFSGHQFPNYSSELNVNALLLGDSALYLCASSSPGSGPTDTQYFGPGTRLTVL.

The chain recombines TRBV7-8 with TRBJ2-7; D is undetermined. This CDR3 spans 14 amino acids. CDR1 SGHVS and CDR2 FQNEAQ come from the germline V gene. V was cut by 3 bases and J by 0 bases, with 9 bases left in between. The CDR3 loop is CASSFGEVSYEQYF. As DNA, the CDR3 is TGTGCCAGCAGCTTCGGAGAAGTCTCCTACGAGCAGTACTTC.

This CDR3 reads CASSGGQETQYF. The CDR3 nucleotides are TGTGCCAGCAGCGGAGGCCAAGAGACCCAGTACTTC. The gene calls are TRBV7-6 and TRBJ2-5; possibly TRBD2 for D (5 bases). Germline CDR1 and CDR2: SGHVS and FNYEAQ. The V end lost 5 bases, the J end lost 1 base, and 5 bases lay between the germline ends. The CDR3 totals 12 residues.

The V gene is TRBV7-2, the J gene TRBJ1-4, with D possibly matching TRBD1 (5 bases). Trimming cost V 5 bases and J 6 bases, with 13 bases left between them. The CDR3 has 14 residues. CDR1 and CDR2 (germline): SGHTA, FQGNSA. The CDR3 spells CASSTLGRDEKLFF. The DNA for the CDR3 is TGTGCCAGCAGCACCCTCGGCAGGGATGAAAAACTGTTTTTT. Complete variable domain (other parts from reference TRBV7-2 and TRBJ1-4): GAGVSQSPSNKVTEKGKDVELRCDPISGHTALYWYRQSLGQGLEFLIYFQGNSAPDKSGLPSDRFSAERTGGSVSTLTIQRTQQEDSAVYLCASSTLGRDEKLFFGSGTQLSVL.

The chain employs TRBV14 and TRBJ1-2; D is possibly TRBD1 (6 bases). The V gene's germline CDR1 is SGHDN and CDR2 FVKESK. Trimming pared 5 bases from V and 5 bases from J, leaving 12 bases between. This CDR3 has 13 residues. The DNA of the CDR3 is TGTGCCAGCAGCTGGACAGTCGAATATGGCTACACCTTC. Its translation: CASSWTVEYGYTF.

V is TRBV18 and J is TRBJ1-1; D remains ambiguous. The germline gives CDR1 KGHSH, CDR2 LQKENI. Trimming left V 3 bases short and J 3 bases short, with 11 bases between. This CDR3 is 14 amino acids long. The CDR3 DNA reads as TGTGCCAGCTCACCGACCGACGGGGACACTGAAGCTTTCTTT. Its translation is CASSPTDGDTEAFF.

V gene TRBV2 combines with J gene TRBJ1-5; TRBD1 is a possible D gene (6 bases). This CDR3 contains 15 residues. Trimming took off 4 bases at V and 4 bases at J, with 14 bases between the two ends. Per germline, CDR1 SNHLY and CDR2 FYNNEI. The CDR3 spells CASSGGGAGNQPQHF. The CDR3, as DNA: TGTGCCAGCAGTGGAGGGGGGGCAGGTAATCAGCCCCAGCATTTT. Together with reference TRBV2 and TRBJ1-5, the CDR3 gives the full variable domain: EPEVTQTPSHQVTQMGQEVILRCVPISNHLYFYWYRQILGQKVEFLVSFYNNEISEKSEIFDDQFSVERPDGSNFTLKIRSTKLEDSAMYFCASSGGGAGNQPQHFGDGTRLSIL.

The CDR3 loop reads CASKMTWDSSYNEQFF. CDR3 nucleotides: TGTGCCAGTAAAATGACGTGGGACAGCTCCTACAATGAGCAGTTCTTC. This chain uses TRBV19 with TRBJ2-1, with 7 bases identical to TRBD1. Germline V gene sequence: CDR1 LNHDA, CDR2 SQIVND (reference sequence). This CDR3 contains 16 residues. V was pared by 7 bases and J by 0 bases, with 9 bases of the junction left unmatched. Variable domain in full (rest from reference TRBV19 and TRBJ2-1): DGGITQSPKYLFRKEGQNVTLSCEQNLNHDAMYWYRQDPGQGLRLIYYSQIVNDFQKGDIAEGYSVSREKKESFPLTVTSAQKNPTAFYLCASKMTWDSSYNEQFFGPGTRLTVL.

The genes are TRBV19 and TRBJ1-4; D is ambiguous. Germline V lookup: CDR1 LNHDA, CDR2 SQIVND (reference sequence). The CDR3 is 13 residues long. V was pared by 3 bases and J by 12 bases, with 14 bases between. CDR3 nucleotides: TGTGCCAGTAGTATCACCTGGCAATACCAACTGTTTTTT. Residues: CASSITWQYQLFF.

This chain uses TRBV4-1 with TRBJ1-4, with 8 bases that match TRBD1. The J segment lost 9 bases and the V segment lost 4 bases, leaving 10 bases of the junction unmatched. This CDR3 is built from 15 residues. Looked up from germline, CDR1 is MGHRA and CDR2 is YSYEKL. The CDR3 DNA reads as TGCGCCAGCAGCCCACTGGACAGGGAGAGGAAAAAACTGTTTTTT. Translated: CASSPLDRERKKLFF.

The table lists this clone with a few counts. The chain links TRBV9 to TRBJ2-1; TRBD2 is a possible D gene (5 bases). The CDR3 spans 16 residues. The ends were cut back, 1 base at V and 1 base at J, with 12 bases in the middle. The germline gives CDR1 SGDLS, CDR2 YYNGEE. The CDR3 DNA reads TGTGCCAGCAGCGTATTAGGCGGGTTTTCCTACAATGAGCAGTTCTTC. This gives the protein CASSVLGGFSYNEQFF.

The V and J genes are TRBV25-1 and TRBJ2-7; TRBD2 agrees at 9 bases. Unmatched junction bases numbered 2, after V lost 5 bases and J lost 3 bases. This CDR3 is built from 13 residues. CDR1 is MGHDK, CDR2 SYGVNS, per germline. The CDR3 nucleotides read TGTGCCAGCAGTAGGACTAGCGACTACGAGCAGTACTTC. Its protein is CASSRTSDYEQYF.

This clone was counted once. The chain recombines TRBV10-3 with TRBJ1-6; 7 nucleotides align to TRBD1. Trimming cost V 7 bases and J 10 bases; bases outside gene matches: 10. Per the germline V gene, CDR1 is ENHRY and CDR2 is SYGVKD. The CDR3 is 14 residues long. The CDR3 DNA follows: TGTGCCATCACCGCCGACAGGGCAGGGTCACCCCTCCACTTT. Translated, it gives CAITADRAGSPLHF.

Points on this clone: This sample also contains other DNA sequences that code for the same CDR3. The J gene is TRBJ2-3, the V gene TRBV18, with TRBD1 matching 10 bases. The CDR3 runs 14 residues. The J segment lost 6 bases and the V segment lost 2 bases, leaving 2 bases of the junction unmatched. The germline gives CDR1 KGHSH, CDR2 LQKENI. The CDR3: CASSPGQGGDTQYF. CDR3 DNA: TGTGCCAGCTCACCAGGACAGGGGGGGGATACGCAGTATTTT. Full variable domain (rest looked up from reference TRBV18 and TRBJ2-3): NAGVMQNPRHLVRRRGQEARLRCSPMKGHSHVYWYRQLPEEGLKFMVYLQKENIIDESGMPKERFSAEFPKEGPSILRIQQVVRGDSAAYFCASSPGQGGDTQYFGPGTRLTVL.

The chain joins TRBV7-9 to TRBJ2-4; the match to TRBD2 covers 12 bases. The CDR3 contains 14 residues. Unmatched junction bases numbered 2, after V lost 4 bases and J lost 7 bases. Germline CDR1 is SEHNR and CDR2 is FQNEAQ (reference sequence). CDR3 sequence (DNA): TGTGCCAGCAGCTCCGGGACTAGCGGGAACATTCAGTACTTC. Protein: CASSSGTSGNIQYF.

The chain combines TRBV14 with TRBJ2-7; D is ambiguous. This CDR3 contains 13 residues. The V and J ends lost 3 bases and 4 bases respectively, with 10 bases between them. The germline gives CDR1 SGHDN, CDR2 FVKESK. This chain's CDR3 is CASSQAWSYEQYF. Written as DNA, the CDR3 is TGTGCCAGCAGCCAGGCCTGGAGTTACGAGCAGTACTTC.

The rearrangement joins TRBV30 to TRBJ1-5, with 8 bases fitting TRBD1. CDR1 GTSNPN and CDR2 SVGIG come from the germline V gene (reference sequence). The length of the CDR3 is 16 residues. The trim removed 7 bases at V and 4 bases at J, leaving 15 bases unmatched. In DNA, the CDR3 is TGTGCCTCGACCGGGACAGGTCAAACTACTAATCAGCCCCAGCATTTT. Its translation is CASTGTGQTTNQPQHF.

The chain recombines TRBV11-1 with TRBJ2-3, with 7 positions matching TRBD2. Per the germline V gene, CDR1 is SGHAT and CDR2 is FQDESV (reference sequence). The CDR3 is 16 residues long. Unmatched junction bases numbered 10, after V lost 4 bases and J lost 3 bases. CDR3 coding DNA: TGTGCCAGCAGCTGGGGTGCGGGGGTGGTGACAGATACGCAGTATTTT. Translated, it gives CASSWGAGVVTDTQYF. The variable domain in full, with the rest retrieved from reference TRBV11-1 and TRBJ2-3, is EAEVAQSPRYKITEKSQAVAFWCDPISGHATLYWYRQILGQGPELLVQFQDESVVDDSQLPKDRFSAERLKGVDSTLKIQPAELGDSAMYLCASSWGAGVVTDTQYFGPGTRLTVL.

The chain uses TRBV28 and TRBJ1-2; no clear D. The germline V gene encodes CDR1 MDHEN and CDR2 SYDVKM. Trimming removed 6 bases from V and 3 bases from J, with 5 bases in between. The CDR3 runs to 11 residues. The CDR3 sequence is CASSRDYGYTF. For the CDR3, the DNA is TGTGCCAGCAGCCGTGACTATGGCTACACCTTC.

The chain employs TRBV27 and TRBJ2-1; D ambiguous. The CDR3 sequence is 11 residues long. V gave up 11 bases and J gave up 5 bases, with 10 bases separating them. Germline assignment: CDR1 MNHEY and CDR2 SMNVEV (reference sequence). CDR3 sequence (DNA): TGTGCCTGCTCGAGGAACAATGAGCAGTTCTTC. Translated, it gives CACSRNNEQFF.

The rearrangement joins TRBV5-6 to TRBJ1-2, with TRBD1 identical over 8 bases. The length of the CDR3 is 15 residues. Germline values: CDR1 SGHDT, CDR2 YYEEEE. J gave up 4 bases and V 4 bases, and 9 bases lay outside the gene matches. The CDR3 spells CASSELAGQGYGYTF. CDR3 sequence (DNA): TGTGCCAGCAGCGAGTTAGCCGGACAGGGCTATGGCTACACCTTC.

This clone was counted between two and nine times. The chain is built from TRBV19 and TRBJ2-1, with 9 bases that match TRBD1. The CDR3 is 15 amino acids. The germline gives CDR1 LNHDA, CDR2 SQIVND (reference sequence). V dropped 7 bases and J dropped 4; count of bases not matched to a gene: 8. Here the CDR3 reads CASKLPGQGYNEQFF. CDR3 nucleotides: TGTGCCAGTAAACTACCGGGACAGGGATACAATGAGCAGTTCTTC.

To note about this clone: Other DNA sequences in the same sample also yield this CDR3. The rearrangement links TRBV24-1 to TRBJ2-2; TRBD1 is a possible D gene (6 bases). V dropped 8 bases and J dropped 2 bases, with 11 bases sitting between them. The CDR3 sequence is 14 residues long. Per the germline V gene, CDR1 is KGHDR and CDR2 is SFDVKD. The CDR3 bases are TGTGCCACCACCCCGGGACAAAACACCGGGGAGCTGTTTTTT. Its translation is CATTPGQNTGELFF.

CDR3 nucleotide sequence: TGTGCCAGTAGTGCTCCCCGCCGGAGAGGGAACAATGAGCAGTTCTTC. Its translation is CASSAPRRRGNNEQFF. The chain is built from TRBV19 and TRBJ2-1; possibly TRBD2 for D (5 bases). Trimming cost V 5 bases and J 5 bases, with 19 bases left between them. Germline V gene data show CDR1 as LNHDA and CDR2 as SQIVND (reference sequence). The CDR3 length is 16 residues.